This T cell receptor (beta chain) is drawn from a study of CD8 T cells in ankylosing spondylitis. A quantitative 5'-RACE method, one with molecular barcodes, was used to make TCR beta libraries. Each CDR3 protein is one row after TCRdb ran MiXCR on the 5' RACE reads. In the table there are 250,000 to 300,000 distinct CDR3 sequences, 20% of which are singletons. Comment on this clonotype: Its cognate antigen is unknown.

Germline values: CDR1 SGDLS, CDR2 YYNGEE. The V segment lost 0 bases and the J segment 0 bases; nucleotides outside the gene matches: 5. CDR3 length equals 17 residues. Study outcomes and limitations: A motif in TCR beta, a set of roughly eight highly homologous variants, appeared characteristic of ankylosing spondylitis blood. Matched synovial fluid from ankylosing spondylitis patients was reported to be enriched for disease-linked clones.

The sequence was obtained from a male donor with ankylosing spondylitis or in good health (not recorded which). V gene TRBV9 combines with J gene TRBJ2-1, with 8 positions matching TRBD2. Sequences were obtained from blood, either unsorted or a sorted T cell fraction (not recorded which). This CDR3 is CASSVGSSGSSYNEQFF. In DNA, the CDR3 is TGTGCCAGCAGCGTAGGATCTAGCGGGTCCTCCTACAATGAGCAGTTCTTC.